Sequencing of this TCR beta chain was carried out in a study of T cell responses to AZD1222 COVID-19 vaccine. Points from the study as a whole: Only after the peak T cell response were repertoires sampled. Compared with day 0, the breadth and depth of the Spike-specific TCR repertoire rose significantly after two doses of AZD1222. Baseline seropositivity characterized only a handful of AZD1222 recipients. The donor cohort was predominantly white British with a female majority, and clonal diversity may have been underestimated.

As for this clone: Its antigen is unidentified.

Assay used: immunoSEQ multiplex PCR; TCRdb lists only in-frame clones, some missing. Of 150,000 to 200,000 clones detected, roughly nine tenths appear once; the ten largest clones hold roughly 3.5%. The germline V and J ends were trimmed by 3 bases and 4 bases, with 10 bases remaining between them. The CDR3 extends over 13 amino acids. The specimen was peripheral blood, collected 28 days after the second AZD1222 dose. This TCR was recovered from an adult who received the AZD1222 COVID-19 vaccine. The chain joins TRBV12-3 or TRBV12-4 to TRBJ2-7; TRBD1 or TRBD2 may be the D gene (5 bases each). In DNA form, the CDR3 reads TGTGCCAGCAGTTTCCAGGGCGGGTACGAGCAGTACTTC. It encodes CASSFQGGYEQYF.